This record looks at one TCR beta chain sequence and its context. The data were obtained in a study of T cell changes during pregnancy in multiple sclerosis. Germline V gene sequence: CDR1 MNHEY, CDR2 SVGAGI. Trimming took 0 bases from V and 1 from J, leaving 9 bases between them. CDR3 length: 16 amino acids. Measured with immunoSEQ multiplex PCR; TCRdb has only the in-frame clones, and not every one. Among approximately 88,000 clones listed, more than 90% were seen once. This material consisted of peripheral blood, taken in the second trimester of pregnancy. The source of this sequence is a female donor with multiple sclerosis, enrolled in a pregnancy study. The chain couples TRBV6-5 to TRBJ2-2; D may be TRBD1 (6 bases). This chain's CDR3 is CASSYSTRGNTGELFF. The CDR3 DNA follows: TGTGCCAGCAGTTACTCGACCAGGGGGAACACCGGGGAGCTGTTTTTT.